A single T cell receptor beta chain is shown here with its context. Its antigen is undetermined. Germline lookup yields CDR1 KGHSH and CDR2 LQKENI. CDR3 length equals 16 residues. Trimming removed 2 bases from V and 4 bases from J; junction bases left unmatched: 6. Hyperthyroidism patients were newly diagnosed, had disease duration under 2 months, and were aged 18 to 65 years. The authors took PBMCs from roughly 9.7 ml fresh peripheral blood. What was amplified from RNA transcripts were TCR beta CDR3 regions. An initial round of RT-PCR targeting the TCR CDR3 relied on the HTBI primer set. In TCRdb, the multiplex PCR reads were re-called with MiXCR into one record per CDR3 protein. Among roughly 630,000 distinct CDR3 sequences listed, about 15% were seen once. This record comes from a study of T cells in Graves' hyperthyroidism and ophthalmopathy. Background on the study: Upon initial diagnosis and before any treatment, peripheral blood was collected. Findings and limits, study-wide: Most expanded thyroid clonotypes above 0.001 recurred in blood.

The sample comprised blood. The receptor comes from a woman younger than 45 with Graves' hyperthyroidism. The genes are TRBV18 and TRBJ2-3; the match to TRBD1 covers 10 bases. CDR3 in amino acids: CASSPGTGASSDTQYF. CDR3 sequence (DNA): TGTGCCAGCTCACCAGGGACAGGGGCAAGTTCAGATACGCAGTATTTT.